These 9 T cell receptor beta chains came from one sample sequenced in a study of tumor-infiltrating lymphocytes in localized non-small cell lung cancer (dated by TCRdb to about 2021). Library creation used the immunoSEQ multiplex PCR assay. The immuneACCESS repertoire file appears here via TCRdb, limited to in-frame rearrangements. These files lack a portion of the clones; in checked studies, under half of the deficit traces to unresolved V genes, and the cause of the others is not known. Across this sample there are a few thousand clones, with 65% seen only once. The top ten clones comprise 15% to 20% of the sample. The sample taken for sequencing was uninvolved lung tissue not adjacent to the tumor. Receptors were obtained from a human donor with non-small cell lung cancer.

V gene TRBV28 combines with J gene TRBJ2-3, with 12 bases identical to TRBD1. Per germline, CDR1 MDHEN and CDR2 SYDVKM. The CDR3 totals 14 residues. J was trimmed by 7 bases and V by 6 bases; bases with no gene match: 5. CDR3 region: CASSEGQGAHTQYF. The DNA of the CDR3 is TGTGCCAGCAGCGAGGGACAGGGGGCGCATACGCAGTATTTT.

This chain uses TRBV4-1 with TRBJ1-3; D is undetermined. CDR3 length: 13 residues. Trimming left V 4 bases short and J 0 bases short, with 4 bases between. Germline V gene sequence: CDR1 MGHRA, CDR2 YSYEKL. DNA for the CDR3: TGCGCCAGCAGCCTGGGCTCTGGAAACACCATATATTTT. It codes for CASSLGSGNTIYF.

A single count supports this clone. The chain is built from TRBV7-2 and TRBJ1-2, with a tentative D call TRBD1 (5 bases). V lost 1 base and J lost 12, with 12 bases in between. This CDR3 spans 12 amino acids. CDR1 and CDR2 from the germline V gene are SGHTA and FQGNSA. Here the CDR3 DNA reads TGTGCCAGCAGCTTAGGGGGTCGGGGGAACACCTTC. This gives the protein CASSLGGRGNTF.

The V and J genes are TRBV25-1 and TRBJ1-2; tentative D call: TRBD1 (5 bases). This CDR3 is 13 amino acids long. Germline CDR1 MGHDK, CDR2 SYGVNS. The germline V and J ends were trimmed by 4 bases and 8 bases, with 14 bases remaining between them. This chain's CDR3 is CASSVWGVGGYTF. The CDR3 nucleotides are TGTGCCAGCAGTGTCTGGGGGGTCGGAGGCTACACCTTC.

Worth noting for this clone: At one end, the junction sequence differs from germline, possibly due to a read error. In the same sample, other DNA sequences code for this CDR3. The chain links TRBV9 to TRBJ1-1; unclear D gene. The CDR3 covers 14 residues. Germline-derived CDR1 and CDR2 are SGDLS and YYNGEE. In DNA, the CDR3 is TGCGCCAGCAGCGTAGAACCGGAGAACACTGAAGCTTTCTTT. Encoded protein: CASSVEPENTEAFF.

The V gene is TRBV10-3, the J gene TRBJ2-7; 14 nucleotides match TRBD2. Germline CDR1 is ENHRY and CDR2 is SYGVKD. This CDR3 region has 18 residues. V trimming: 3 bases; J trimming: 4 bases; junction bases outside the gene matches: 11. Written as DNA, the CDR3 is TGTGCCATCAGTGACACCGGGACTAGCGGGAGTATCGTTTACGAGCAGTACTTC. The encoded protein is CAISDTGTSGSIVYEQYF.

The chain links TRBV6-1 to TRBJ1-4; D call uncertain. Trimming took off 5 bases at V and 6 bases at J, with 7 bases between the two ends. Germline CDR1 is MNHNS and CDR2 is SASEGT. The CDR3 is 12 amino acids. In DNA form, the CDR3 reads TGTGCCAGCAGTCCCGGAGATGAAAAACTGTTTTTT. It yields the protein CASSPGDEKLFF.

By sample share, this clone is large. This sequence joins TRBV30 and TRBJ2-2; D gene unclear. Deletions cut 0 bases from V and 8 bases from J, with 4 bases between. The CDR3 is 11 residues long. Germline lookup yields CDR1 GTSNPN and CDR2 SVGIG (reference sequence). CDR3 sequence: CAWSVGGELFF. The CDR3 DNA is TGTGCCTGGAGTGTGGGGGGGGAGCTGTTTTTT. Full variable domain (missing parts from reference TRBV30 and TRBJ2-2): SQTIHQWPATLVQPVGSPLSLECTVEGTSNPNLYWYRQAAGRGLQLLFYSVGIGQISSEVPQNLSASRPQDRQFILSSKKLLLSDSGFYLCAWSVGGELFFGEGSRLTVL.

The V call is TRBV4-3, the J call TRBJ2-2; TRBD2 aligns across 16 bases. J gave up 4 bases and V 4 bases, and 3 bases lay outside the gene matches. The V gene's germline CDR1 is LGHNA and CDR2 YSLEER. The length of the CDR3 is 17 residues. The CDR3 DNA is TGCGCCAGCAGCCGGGGACTAGCGGGGGGGAGCACCGGGGAGCTGTTTTTT. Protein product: CASSRGLAGGSTGELFF.